Presented here are 18 T cell receptor beta chains from one specimen sequenced in a study of blood T cell repertoires in COVID-19. The table came from immunoSEQ multiplex PCR; TCRdb's copy has only in-frame clones and leaves some out. Of over 350,000 clones in the sample, 86% were seen once. The sequenced material came from peripheral blood. The source is a young woman with active or convalescent COVID-19.

The CDR3 protein is CASGNDRNDYGYTF. The CDR3, as DNA: TGTGCCAGCGGGAACGACAGGAACGACTATGGCTACACCTTC. This chain connects TRBV27 to TRBJ1-2, with TRBD1 as a possible D gene (6 bases). Germline loops: CDR1 MNHEY, CDR2 SMNVEV (reference sequence). V shed 8 bases and J shed 3 bases, with 16 bases lying between them. The CDR3 covers 14 residues.

In DNA form, the CDR3 reads TGTGCCAGCAGCGCGGGGGGGACTAATGAAAAACTGTTTTTT. Translated, it gives CASSAGGTNEKLFF. The chain carries TRBV3-1 (or the pseudogene TRBV3-2) and TRBJ1-4; a possible D gene is TRBD1 (5 bases). This CDR3 is built from 14 residues. Trimming took off 5 bases at V and 2 bases at J, with 9 bases between the two ends. The germline gives CDR1 LGHDT, CDR2 YNNKEL (reference sequence).

CDR3 amino acids: CSASGGLLGYGYTF. In DNA form, the CDR3 reads TGCAGTGCTAGTGGCGGGTTGCTAGGGTATGGCTACACCTTC. V usage is TRBV20-1 and J usage is TRBJ1-2; D is unresolved. The CDR3 consists of 14 residues. Germline V CDR1 and CDR2: DFQATT, SNEGSKA (reference sequence). V was pared by 3 bases and J by 5 bases, with 16 bases between.

The chain couples TRBV6-5 to TRBJ2-3, with TRBD1 matching over 10 bases. V was clipped by 6 bases and J by 5 bases; unmatched bases: 5. This CDR3 has 14 residues. CDR1 is MNHEY and CDR2 is SVGAGI in the germline V gene. The CDR3 spells CASSRTGGQDTQYF. The DNA of the CDR3 is TGTGCCAGCAGCAGGACAGGGGGGCAAGATACGCAGTATTTT.

This sequence joins TRBV4-1 and TRBJ1-3, with a tentative D call TRBD1 (5 bases). This CDR3 has 17 amino acids. CDR1 and CDR2 (germline): MGHRA, YSYEKL. The V end was cut by 0 bases, the J end by 0 bases, with 12 bases between. CDR3 nucleotide sequence: TGCGCCAGCAGCCAAGAAATGGCAGGGAACTCTGGAAACACCATATATTTT. Translation: CASSQEMAGNSGNTIYF.

The chain is built from TRBV6-4 and TRBJ1-1; a possible D gene is TRBD1 (6 bases). This CDR3 is 14 amino acids long. V lost 3 bases to trimming and J lost 4 bases, with 12 bases between them. Germline CDR1 and CDR2: MRHNA and SNTAGT. CDR3 sequence reads: CASSDEGGATEAFF. CDR3 sequence (DNA): TGTGCCAGCAGTGATGAGGGGGGGGCCACTGAAGCTTTCTTT.

This clone was observed a single time. The chain combines TRBV12-5 with TRBJ2-1, with a possible D match to TRBD1 (6 bases). Germline V lookup: CDR1 LGHNT, CDR2 FRNRAP. Trimming cost V 7 bases and J 2 bases, with 9 bases left between them. There are 13 residues in the CDR3. In DNA form, the CDR3 reads TGTGCTAGTGCCCAGGGGACCTACAATGAGCAGTTCTTC. It is translated as CASAQGTYNEQFF.

V and J are TRBV30 and TRBJ2-3; 7 bases fit TRBD2. Germline CDR1 is GTSNPN and CDR2 is SVGIG (reference sequence). V was clipped by 3 bases and J by 1 base; unmatched bases: 16. The CDR3 extends over 18 amino acids. DNA for the CDR3: TGTGCCTGGAGCCTGCACTCGGGGAGGGCAGCGGGCACAGATACGCAGTATTTT. This translates into CAWSLHSGRAAGTDTQYF.

The chain is built from TRBV19 and TRBJ2-3; maybe TRBD2 (6 bases). Trimming took off 4 bases at V and 2 bases at J, with 10 bases between the two ends. Germline CDR1 is LNHDA and CDR2 is SQIVND (reference sequence). The CDR3 covers 14 residues. Written as DNA, the CDR3 is TGTGCCAGTAGTAGAGGGGACTTCACAGATACGCAGTATTTT. Its translation: CASSRGDFTDTQYF. Full variable domain (outside the CDR3, taken from reference TRBV19 and TRBJ2-3): DGGITQSPKYLFRKEGQNVTLSCEQNLNHDAMYWYRQDPGQGLRLIYYSQIVNDFQKGDIAEGYSVSREKKESFPLTVTSAQKNPTAFYLCASSRGDFTDTQYFGPGTRLTVL.

This chain joins TRBV25-1 and TRBJ1-2; 7 positions match TRBD1. V was pared by 4 bases and J by 9 bases, with 5 bases of the junction left unmatched. Germline assignment: CDR1 MGHDK and CDR2 SYGVNS. The CDR3 is 12 residues long. In DNA, the CDR3 is TGTGCCAGCAGTGTGGCAGGGGGTCGCTACACCTTC. Translation gives CASSVAGGRYTF.

The chain combines TRBV5-1 with TRBJ2-2, with unresolved D. The CDR3 is 15 residues long. Germline CDR1 is SGHRS and CDR2 is YFSETQ. V was trimmed by 3 bases and J by 1 base, leaving 10 bases between them. CDR3 nucleotides: TGCGCCAGCAGCTATGTTAGTGTGAACACCGGGGAGCTGTTTTTT. Its protein product is CASSYVSVNTGELFF.

The rearrangement links TRBV4-1 to TRBJ2-7; 11 bases map to TRBD2. Trimming took 5 bases from V and 6 from J; bases not matched to a gene: 3. The CDR3 is 13 residues long. Looked up from germline, CDR1 is MGHRA and CDR2 is YSYEKL. In DNA, the CDR3 is TGCGCCAGCAGCGGCGGACTAGCGGGCGAGCAGTACTTC. This translates into CASSGGLAGEQYF.

V and J are TRBV11-2 and TRBJ2-7; 8 positions match TRBD1. The CDR3 covers 17 residues. Trimming removed 3 bases from V and 5 bases from J; junction bases left unmatched: 15. Germline CDR1 and CDR2: SGHAT and FQNNGV. CDR3 sequence: CASSLYRDQGATNEQYF. CDR3 coding DNA: TGTGCCAGCAGCTTGTATCGGGACCAGGGGGCGACGAACGAGCAGTACTTC. Full variable domain (missing parts from reference TRBV11-2 and TRBJ2-7): EAGVAQSPRYKIIEKRQSVAFWCNPISGHATLYWYQQILGQGPKLLIQFQNNGVVDDSQLPKDRFSAERLKGVDSTLKIQPAKLEDSAVYLCASSLYRDQGATNEQYFGPGTRLTVT.

This clone occurred once. The gene calls are TRBV6-5 and TRBJ2-3; TRBD1 is a possible D gene (6 bases). Per the germline V gene, CDR1 is MNHEY and CDR2 is SVGAGI. Trimming pared 0 bases from V and 2 bases from J, leaving 12 bases between. CDR3 length: 16 residues. As DNA, the CDR3 is TGTGCCAGCAGTTACTCGTTCACAGGGTTCACAGATACGCAGTATTTT. Protein: CASSYSFTGFTDTQYF.

This chain links TRBV18 with TRBJ1-2; 7 bases are shared with TRBD1. Looked up from germline, CDR1 is KGHSH and CDR2 is LQKENI. With V trimmed by 5 bases and J by 4 bases, 7 bases remained unmatched. CDR3 length: 14 residues. CDR3 residues: CASSSDRDRYGYTF. For the CDR3, the DNA is TGTGCCAGCTCATCCGACAGGGACCGCTATGGCTACACCTTC.

The V gene is TRBV7-9, the J gene TRBJ1-6; perhaps TRBD1 as D (6 bases). There are 15 residues in the CDR3. Germline CDR1 SEHNR, CDR2 FQNEAQ (reference sequence). Trimming removed 5 bases from V and 6 bases from J, with 14 bases in between. CDR3 coding DNA: TGTGCCAGCAGCCTACACAGGGTTGGTAATTCACCCCTCCACTTT. As protein: CASSLHRVGNSPLHF.

The CDR3 DNA follows: TGTGCCAGCAGCCGCTCTCACAGGACAGGGGACTACGAGCAGTACTTC. Translation gives CASSRSHRTGDYEQYF. This chain uses TRBV13 with TRBJ2-7; 9 nucleotides line up with TRBD1. V gave up 5 bases and J gave up 3 bases; unmatched junction bases: 11. Per germline, CDR1 PRHDT and CDR2 FYEKMQ (reference sequence). This CDR3 region has 16 residues. Based on the CDR3 plus reference TRBV13 and TRBJ2-7, the full variable domain is AAGVIQSPRHLIKEKRETATLKCYPIPRHDTVYWYQQGPGQDPQFLISFYEKMQSDKGSIPDRFSAQQFSDYHSELNMSSLELGDSALYFCASSRSHRTGDYEQYFGPGTRLTVT.

The genes are TRBV27 and TRBJ1-2; TRBD1 aligns across 7 bases. Trimming cost V 3 bases and J 3 bases; bases outside gene matches: 4. The germline gives CDR1 MNHEY, CDR2 SMNVEV (reference sequence). The CDR3 runs 14 residues. This CDR3 reads CASSFDRDDYGYTF. The CDR3 coding sequence is TGTGCCAGCAGTTTCGACAGGGATGACTATGGCTACACCTTC.